The sequence of this TCR beta chain was determined in a study of cytotoxic CD8 clonotypes in ibrutinib-treated CLL (dated by TCRdb to the early 2020s). For context, the study as a whole: The cohort was composed of some twelve relapsed/refractory and roughly 14 treatment-naive patients; IGHV unmutated status was identified in 17 patients. Partial responses were observed in approximately 24 patients and complete responses in 2; after a median follow-up of around 64 months, remission was maintained in roughly 15 patients and progression was observed in some twelve. Response samples were obtained after a median of around 11 months of treatment, with a range of about 6 to 40 months. On average, each sample yielded around 270,000 productive templates and 94,082 productive rearrangements. Longitudinal samples were available for about 30% of the roughly 90 trial participants. Cryopreserved peripheral blood mononuclear cells were collected before treatment, at response, and at either disease progression or sustained remission. Every sample from remission and from progressive disease was obtained while the patients were still on ibrutinib.

Per the publication, the time point label means: 20 to 25 months on ibrutinib. For TCR beta library preparation, 2 to 2.5 micrograms of genomic DNA were isolated from cryopreserved PBMCs. Longitudinal blood samples from CLL patients on ibrutinib monotherapy underwent high-throughput TCR beta sequencing. Patients were enrolled in a phase 2 open-label single-center ibrutinib monotherapy trial. For CDR1 and CDR2, the germline V gene lists MNHEY and SVGAGI. Including cysteine and phenylalanine, the CDR3 has 16 amino acids. Only CDR3 DNA remains: 48 bases, in frame from the first base. V sheds 0 bases and J sheds 5 bases, leaving 14 bases between their ends. Each clonotype received, on average, 10x coverage in deep resolution sequencing performed on a MiSeq, where the target depth lay between 1 in 1 million and 1 in 200,000 T cells. The immunoSEQ hsTCRB Kit was used to generate the TCR beta libraries. In the paper's pipeline: ImmunoSEQ Data Assistant and ImmunoSEQ Analyzer were used for data analysis, and V, D and J genes were assigned according to IMGT definitions. Clonality was computed as one minus normalized Shannon entropy of productive rearrangement frequencies, ranging from 0 to 1. Public clonotype analysis was restricted to overrepresented clonotypes comprising at least 0.05% of each patient's repertoire. Approximately 13 age-matched healthy donor repertoires from immuneACCESS served as clonality controls. TCRdb's version of the immuneACCESS table is confined to in-frame rearrangements and falls short of the full clone set. An unresolved V gene accounts for under half of the shortfall where checked; the remainder is of unknown origin. The DNA was the basis for D and trimming; V, J and clone size are from that table. This sample is represented by 150,000 to 250,000 clones; over 60% of them were singletons. Of the sample, around an eighth falls within the top ten clones.

Of note for this clone: No cognate antigen has been identified for it. Base qualities were left out, and no much larger clone turns up one base away.

Here is what the overall study found, with its caveats: Lymph node repertoires were not examined, and the timing of sampling was not matched between patients in sustained remission and those whose disease progressed. At baseline, clonality was higher than in age-matched healthy donors and showed a strong correlation with circulating CD8+ T-cell counts. Public clonotypes were rare and either shrank or stayed stable during treatment, and the rise in clonality at ibrutinib response reflected expansion of private clonotypes. At ibrutinib response clonality went up, during sustained remission it held steady, and at progression it dropped back toward baseline.

The receptor chain draws on TRBV6-5 and TRBJ2-1; TRBD2 is a possible D gene, resting on 6 matching bases. Material: PBMCs, obtained after 24 months of ibrutinib treatment. The receptor's source is a human donor with chronic lymphocytic leukemia. The DNA is TGTGCCAGCAGTTACTCACCGGGACTGCTAGACAATGAGCAGTTCTTC. Translated, it reads CASSYSPGLLDNEQFF.